The 30 T cell receptor beta chains presented below share a single source sample, sequenced in a study of stem cell transplantation in POMP-related autoinflammatory disease (dated by TCRdb to 2020 to 2022). The library was prepared using the immunoSEQ multiplex PCR assay. TCRdb took over this immuneACCESS table, retaining in-frame rearrangements with V and J assigned. Such tables are incomplete; in checked studies, under half of the missing clones stem from an unresolved V gene, and the remainder is unexplained. For this sample there are some 69,000 clones; approximately 91% appear just once. In total, the top ten clones hold 0.66% of the sample. This specimen's time point label, interpreted: after hematopoietic stem cell transplant. The material sequenced was CD4+ T cells from PBMCs, taken after stem cell transplantation. These receptors came from a human patient with POMP-related autoinflammation and immune dysregulation (PRAID). After a transplant, some T cells may be of graft donor origin.

The chain combines TRBV3-1 (or the pseudogene TRBV3-2) with TRBJ2-5; D is unresolved. Germline V gene lookup returns CDR1 LGHDT and CDR2 YNNKEL (reference sequence). The V end lost 3 bases, the J end lost 5 bases, and 16 bases lay between the germline ends. This CDR3 comprises 15 residues. CDR3 coding DNA: TGTGCCAGCAGCCACGTGGGATTCACATGGGAGACCCAGTACTTC. Translation gives CASSHVGFTWETQYF.

CDR3 sequence: CASSGFVGTDRDRDQPQHF. DNA for the CDR3: TGTGCCAGCAGTGGCTTTGTTGGGACCGACAGGGATCGTGATCAGCCCCAGCATTTT. The chain recombines TRBV2 with TRBJ1-5, with 7 bases matching TRBD1. With V trimmed by 4 bases and J by 5 bases, 20 bases remained unmatched. The CDR3 length is 19 residues. Per the germline V gene, CDR1 is SNHLY and CDR2 is FYNNEI.

This clone was recorded once. The rearrangement links TRBV5-1 to TRBJ1-4, with TRBD1 identical over 8 bases. This CDR3 contains 17 residues. Germline loops: CDR1 SGHRS, CDR2 YFSETQ. The V segment lost 0 bases and the J segment 4 bases; nucleotides outside the gene matches: 8. Here the CDR3 reads CASSLGTGQGRNEKLFF. CDR3 in DNA: TGCGCCAGCAGCTTGGGAACAGGACAGGGACGTAATGAAAAACTGTTTTTT.

J is TRBJ2-7 and V is TRBV19, with D tentatively TRBD2 (5 bases). V was shortened by 5 bases and J by 3 bases, with 17 bases between the two germline ends. The CDR3 runs 15 residues. Germline-derived CDR1 and CDR2 are LNHDA and SQIVND (reference sequence). The CDR3, as DNA: TGTGCCAGTAGTCTCCATCATGGGGAGATCTACGAGCAGTACTTC. Translated: CASSLHHGEIYEQYF. Variable domain in full (rest from reference TRBV19 and TRBJ2-7): DGGITQSPKYLFRKEGQNVTLSCEQNLNHDAMYWYRQDPGQGLRLIYYSQIVNDFQKGDIAEGYSVSREKKESFPLTVTSAQKNPTAFYLCASSLHHGEIYEQYFGPGTRLTVT.

The chain uses TRBV15 and TRBJ1-2, with 8 bases matching TRBD1. The CDR3 sequence is 15 residues long. Germline-derived CDR1 and CDR2 are LNHNV and YYDKDF (reference sequence). V lost 1 base, J lost 4 bases, and 5 bases stayed unmatched. This chain's CDR3 is CATSRGTGTIYGYTF. The CDR3 DNA reads as TGTGCCACCAGCAGAGGGACAGGGACCATCTATGGCTACACCTTC. The full variable domain, its missing parts supplied by reference TRBV15 and TRBJ1-2, is DAMVIQNPRYQVTQFGKPVTLSCSQTLNHNVMYWYQQKSSQAPKLLFHYYDKDFNNEADTPDNFQSRRPNTSFCFLDIRSPGLGDTAMYLCATSRGTGTIYGYTFGSGTRLTVV.

This sequence joins TRBV6-6 and TRBJ2-7; D possibly corresponds to TRBD1 (5 bases). The V gene lost 0 bases and the J gene lost 5 bases, with 14 bases spanning the gap. Germline V gives CDR1 MNHNY, CDR2 SVGAGI (reference sequence). The CDR3 runs 15 residues. The CDR3 bases are TGTGCCAGCAGTTACTCGGGCCAGGGTTTGAACGAGCAGTACTTC. It translates to CASSYSGQGLNEQYF.

In this sample, this clone turned up a few times. The J gene is TRBJ1-2, the V gene TRBV5-4; 7 bases map to TRBD1. V trimming: 4 bases; J trimming: 3 bases; junction bases outside the gene matches: 9. The CDR3 covers 15 residues. Germline CDR1 is SGHNT and CDR2 is YYREEE (reference sequence). CDR3 region: CASSLNRGTDYGYTF. The CDR3 nucleotides are TGTGCCAGCAGCCTAAACAGGGGAACCGACTATGGCTACACCTTC.

The chain joins TRBV19 to TRBJ2-5; D is perhaps TRBD2 (6 bases). The CDR3 covers 16 residues. V lost 5 bases, J lost 1 base, and 17 bases lay in between. Looked up from germline, CDR1 is LNHDA and CDR2 is SQIVND (reference sequence). For the CDR3, the DNA is TGTGCCAGTAGTCCATGGCGGGGCTCCCTCCAAGAGACCCAGTACTTC. The encoded protein is CASSPWRGSLQETQYF.

The chain couples TRBV7-8 to TRBJ1-1; 7 bases match TRBD1. The germline V gene encodes CDR1 SGHVS and CDR2 FQNEAQ. V was clipped by 4 bases and J by 4 bases; unmatched bases: 9. This CDR3 region has 15 residues. CDR3 sequence: CASSSSLTGLTEAFF. The CDR3 coding sequence is TGTGCCAGCAGCTCCAGCCTGACAGGGCTCACTGAAGCTTTCTTT.

The chain has TRBV7-7 and TRBJ2-5, with a weak D call TRBD2 (7 bases). V was cut by 5 bases and J by 1 base, with 17 bases left in between. The CDR3 is made up of 16 amino acids. Germline CDR1 is SSHAT and CDR2 is FNYEAQ (reference sequence). CDR3 bases: TGTGCCAGCAGCCTGGCGGGCGGGGGCCCCCAAGAGACCCAGTACTTC. Translating it yields CASSLAGGGPQETQYF. Drawing the rest from reference TRBV7-7 and TRBJ2-5, the complete variable domain is GAGVSQSPRYKVTKRGQDVTLRCDPISSHATLYWYQQALGQGPEFLTYFNYEAQPDKSGLPSDRFSAERPEGSISTLTIQRTEQRDSAMYRCASSLAGGGPQETQYFGPGTRLLVL.

The chain carries TRBV27 and TRBJ2-7, with D perhaps TRBD1 (6 bases). The CDR3 is 14 amino acids. The V end was cut by 5 bases, the J end by 2 bases, with 13 bases between. Germline values: CDR1 MNHEY, CDR2 SMNVEV (reference sequence). The CDR3 DNA follows: TGTGCCAGCAGTCGTGACAGGAGAACCTACGAGCAGTACTTC. Its translation is CASSRDRRTYEQYF.

The J gene is TRBJ2-2, the V gene TRBV10-1, with 10 nucleotides matching TRBD2. Per the germline V gene, CDR1 is WNHNN and CDR2 is SYGVQD (reference sequence). Germline trimming cut 1 base from V and 5 bases from J; bases unmatched to any gene: 1. The CDR3 contains 15 residues. CDR3 sequence reads: CASSELLAGTGELFF. CDR3 coding DNA: TGCGCCAGCAGTGAGTTACTAGCGGGAACCGGGGAGCTGTTTTTT.

The chain carries TRBV2 and TRBJ2-3, with 13 bases that match TRBD2. Trimming cost V 10 bases and J 3 bases; bases outside gene matches: 13. Looked up from germline, CDR1 is SNHLY and CDR2 is FYNNEI. The CDR3 extends over 17 amino acids. CDR3: CAIKGLGLAGLTDTQYF. CDR3 nucleotide sequence: TGTGCCATCAAGGGTTTGGGACTAGCGGGATTAACAGATACGCAGTATTTT. Looking up the rest from reference TRBV2 and TRBJ2-3 gives the full variable domain: EPEVTQTPSHQVTQMGQEVILRCVPISNHLYFYWYRQILGQKVEFLVSFYNNEISEKSEIFDDQFSVERPDGSNFTLKIRSTKLEDSAMYFCAIKGLGLAGLTDTQYFGPGTRLTVL.

The chain is built from TRBV18 and TRBJ2-1, with 8 bases lining up with TRBD1. Germline assignment: CDR1 KGHSH and CDR2 LQKENI. CDR3 size: 14 residues. Trimming cost V 4 bases and J 8 bases; bases outside gene matches: 7. In nucleotides, the CDR3 is TGTGCCAGCTCACATCCGGGACAGGCCCATGAGCAGTTCTTC. This codes for CASSHPGQAHEQFF.

This chain links TRBV6-1 with TRBJ2-5, with D unclear. V lost 6 bases, J lost 5 bases, and 10 bases lay in between. CDR3 length: 12 residues. CDR1 is MNHNS and CDR2 is SASEGT in the germline V gene. CDR3 protein: CASRRSLETQYF. CDR3 DNA: TGTGCCAGCAGAAGATCTCTGGAGACCCAGTACTTC.

The CDR3 here is CASSSGRGPYEQYF. Here the CDR3 DNA reads TGCGCCAGCAGCTCCGGACGGGGTCCCTACGAGCAGTACTTC. V usage is TRBV5-1 and J usage is TRBJ2-7; D might be TRBD2 (5 bases). The CDR3 runs 14 residues. Trimming took 3 bases from V and 2 from J, leaving 12 bases between them. CDR1 and CDR2 from the germline V gene are SGHRS and YFSETQ.

The chain has TRBV6-1 and TRBJ2-6; D might be TRBD1 (5 bases). The V gene's germline CDR1 is MNHNS and CDR2 SASEGT. V lost 1 base and J 4 bases, leaving 11 bases between the germline ends. The CDR3 covers 16 residues. CDR3 sequence: CASSEGVGQGANVLTF. CDR3 nucleotide sequence: TGTGCCAGCAGTGAAGGGGTGGGGCAGGGGGCCAACGTCCTGACTTTC.

The chain joins TRBV19 to TRBJ1-1; D may be TRBD1 (5 bases). Germline CDR1 LNHDA, CDR2 SQIVND (reference sequence). V was trimmed by 4 bases and J by 1 base, leaving 10 bases between them. The CDR3 sequence is 14 residues long. In DNA form, the CDR3 reads TGTGCCAGTAGTACCAGGGCTACGAACACTGAAGCTTTCTTT. Translating it yields CASSTRATNTEAFF.

The chain links TRBV5-1 to TRBJ2-2; D possibly matches TRBD1 or TRBD2 (6 bases each). The germline V gene encodes CDR1 SGHRS and CDR2 YFSETQ. This CDR3 has 16 amino acids. The V end lost 1 base, the J end lost 0 bases, and 10 bases lay between the germline ends. The CDR3 here is CASSLLGGANTGELFF. DNA for the CDR3: TGCGCCAGCAGCTTGTTGGGGGGCGCGAACACCGGGGAGCTGTTTTTT. Full variable domain (missing parts from reference TRBV5-1 and TRBJ2-2): KAGVTQTPRYLIKTRGQQVTLSCSPISGHRSVSWYQQTPGQGLQFLFEYFSETQRNKGNFPGRFSGRQFSNSRSEMNVSTLELGDSALYLCASSLLGGANTGELFFGEGSRLTVL.

J is TRBJ1-5 and V is TRBV2; 7 bases agree with TRBD1. Trimming cost V 6 bases and J 0 bases; bases outside gene matches: 8. Looked up from germline, CDR1 is SNHLY and CDR2 is FYNNEI. The CDR3 has 16 amino acids. CDR3 in amino acids: CASSEDRRDSNQPQHF. The CDR3 nucleotides read TGTGCCAGCAGCGAGGACAGGAGAGATAGCAATCAGCCCCAGCATTTT.

The sample holds a few counts of this clone. The chain employs TRBV9 and TRBJ1-6; D is unclear. CDR3 length: 12 amino acids. Germline V gene lookup returns CDR1 SGDLS and CDR2 YYNGEE. V shed 3 bases and J shed 7 bases, with 5 bases lying between them. The CDR3 DNA follows: TGTGCCAGCAGCGGGGCGAATTCACCCCTCCACTTT. Translating gives CASSGANSPLHF.

The chain links TRBV5-1 to TRBJ1-3; no reliable D call. Trimming left V 4 bases short and J 0 bases short, with 8 bases between. CDR1 and CDR2 from the germline V gene are SGHRS and YFSETQ. The CDR3 extends over 14 amino acids. The CDR3, as DNA: TGCGCCAGCAGCACTCAGAGCTCTGGAAACACCATATATTTT. This sequence encodes CASSTQSSGNTIYF.

V usage is TRBV6-5 and J usage is TRBJ1-6, with D tentatively TRBD1 (5 bases). The V end lost 6 bases, the J end lost 7 bases, and 10 bases lay between the germline ends. CDR1 and CDR2 from the germline V gene are MNHEY and SVGAGI. The CDR3 runs to 13 residues. The CDR3, as DNA: TGTGCCAGCAGAGACAGATACAATTCACCCCTCCACTTT. It specifies CASRDRYNSPLHF.

This sequence joins TRBV6-5 and TRBJ2-7; D perhaps matches TRBD2 (5 bases). CDR1 is MNHEY and CDR2 is SVGAGI in the germline V gene. Trimming shortened V by 6 bases and J by 3 bases, and 15 bases separated the two germline ends. CDR3 length: 14 residues. The CDR3 DNA sequence: TGTGCCAGCAGGGAGAACCCCGGGGACTACGAGCAGTACGTC. Translating gives CASRENPGDYEQYV.

Regarding this clone: The sample holds other DNA sequences that translate to the same CDR3. This chain links TRBV18 with TRBJ1-4; 11 nucleotides agree with TRBD1. The CDR3 consists of 14 residues. V was pared by 3 bases and J by 6 bases, with 0 bases of the junction left unmatched. Germline loops: CDR1 KGHSH, CDR2 LQKENI. CDR3 DNA sequence: TGTGCCAGCTCACCGGGACAGGGGGATGAAAAACTGTTTTTT. Translation gives CASSPGQGDEKLFF.

The table lists this clone with a count of one. J is TRBJ1-2 and V is TRBV30, with 7 positions matching TRBD1. The CDR3 runs 15 residues. CDR1 is GTSNPN and CDR2 is SVGIG in the germline V gene (reference sequence). J gave up 3 bases and V 1 base, and 8 bases lay outside the gene matches. CDR3 sequence (DNA): TGTGCCTGGAGTGGATTCCCGCAGGGGGACTATGGCTACACCTTC. Its protein is CAWSGFPQGDYGYTF. The whole variable domain, filled in from reference TRBV30 and TRBJ1-2, reads SQTIHQWPATLVQPVGSPLSLECTVEGTSNPNLYWYRQAAGRGLQLLFYSVGIGQISSEVPQNLSASRPQDRQFILSSKKLLLSDSGFYLCAWSGFPQGDYGYTFGSGTRLTVV.

This chain uses TRBV15 with TRBJ2-7, with 14 positions matching TRBD2. The germline V gene encodes CDR1 LNHNV and CDR2 YYDKDF (reference sequence). J gave up 6 bases and V 8 bases, and 9 bases lay outside the gene matches. The CDR3 runs to 15 residues. The chain's CDR3 is CATSGGTSGSGEQYF. CDR3 in DNA: TGTGCCACCTCAGGGGGGACTAGCGGGAGTGGCGAGCAGTACTTC.

V gene TRBV29-1 combines with J gene TRBJ2-3, with D perhaps matching TRBD1 or TRBD2 (6 bases each). Trimming removed 2 bases at V and 0 bases at J, with 12 bases between. The CDR3 covers 15 residues. Germline V lookup: CDR1 SQVTM, CDR2 ANQGSEA. The chain's CDR3 is CSVESRGASTDTQYF. The CDR3 coding sequence is TGCAGCGTTGAATCGAGGGGGGCTAGCACAGATACGCAGTATTTT.

This sequence joins TRBV6-5 and TRBJ2-1, with D perhaps TRBD2 (6 bases). V was clipped by 6 bases and J by 8 bases, with 14 bases between them. This CDR3 has 13 amino acids. The V gene's germline CDR1 is MNHEY and CDR2 SVGAGI. Written as DNA, the CDR3 is TGTGCCAGCAGCCCGGGGGAGTGGGATGAGCAGTTCTTC. Translated, it gives CASSPGEWDEQFF.

CDR3 residues: CASSSAGSGTEAFF. CDR3 sequence (DNA): TGCGCCAGCAGCTCCGCCGGATCAGGGACTGAAGCTTTCTTT. The rearrangement uses TRBV4-1 and TRBJ1-1; maybe TRBD1 (5 bases). Per the germline V gene, CDR1 is MGHRA and CDR2 is YSYEKL. The CDR3 spans 14 residues. V was cut by 5 bases and J by 5 bases, with 15 bases left in between.